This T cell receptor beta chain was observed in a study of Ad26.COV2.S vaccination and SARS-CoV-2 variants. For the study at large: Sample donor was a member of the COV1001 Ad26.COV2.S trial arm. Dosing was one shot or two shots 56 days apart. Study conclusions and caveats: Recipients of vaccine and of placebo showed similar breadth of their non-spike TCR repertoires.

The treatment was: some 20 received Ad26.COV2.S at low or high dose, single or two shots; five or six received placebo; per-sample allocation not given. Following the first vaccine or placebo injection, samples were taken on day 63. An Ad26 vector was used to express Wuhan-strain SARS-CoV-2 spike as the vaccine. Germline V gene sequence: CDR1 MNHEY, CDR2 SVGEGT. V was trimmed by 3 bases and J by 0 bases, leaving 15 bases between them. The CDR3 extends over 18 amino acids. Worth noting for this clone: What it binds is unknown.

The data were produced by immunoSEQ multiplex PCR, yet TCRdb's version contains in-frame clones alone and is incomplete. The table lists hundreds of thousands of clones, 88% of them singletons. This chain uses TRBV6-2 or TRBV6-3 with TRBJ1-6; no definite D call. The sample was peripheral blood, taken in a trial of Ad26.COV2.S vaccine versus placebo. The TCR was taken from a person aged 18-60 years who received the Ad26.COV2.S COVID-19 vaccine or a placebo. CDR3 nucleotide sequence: TGTGCCAGCAGTTATCGTTCGGCAGCCACCTCCTATAATTCACCCCTCCACTTT. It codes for CASSYRSAATSYNSPLHF.